The 21 T cell receptor beta chains given below trace back to one sample, sequenced in a study of blood T cell repertoires in COVID-19. Clones were sequenced by immunoSEQ multiplex PCR, and TCRdb holds only the in-frame ones, with some missing. The sample has about 320,000 clones, nearly 90% seen once; the top ten hold around 10%. Sequenced sample: peripheral blood. These receptor sequences come from a young woman with COVID-19, enrolled during active disease.

The CDR3 spells CASNFGGHTGELFF. DNA of the CDR3: TGTGCCAGCAACTTCGGGGGGCACACCGGGGAGCTGTTTTTT. The chain employs TRBV11-2 and TRBJ2-2; D possibly corresponds to TRBD2 (7 bases). Germline-derived CDR1 and CDR2 are SGHAT and FQNNGV. Trimming left V 7 bases short and J 3 bases short, with 12 bases between. The CDR3 has 14 amino acids.

This rearrangement joins TRBV19 to TRBJ2-2, with a weak D call TRBD1 (5 bases). CDR1 LNHDA and CDR2 SQIVND come from the germline V gene (reference sequence). CDR3 length: 11 residues. With 11 bases removed from V and 6 bases from J, the gap between germline ends came to 10 bases. CDR3 DNA: TGTGCCGCAGGGTTGGCCGGGGAGCTGTTTTTT. This translates into CAAGLAGELFF.

This chain joins TRBV6-5 and TRBJ1-6, with 9 bases fitting TRBD1. Trimming removed 2 bases from V and 10 bases from J; junction bases left unmatched: 6. This CDR3 spans 15 amino acids. The germline gives CDR1 MNHEY, CDR2 SVGAGI. The CDR3 bases are TGTGCCAGCAGTTACACTAGACAGGGGGGCTCACCCCTCCACTTT. It encodes CASSYTRQGGSPLHF.

The chain carries TRBV9 and TRBJ1-2; a weak D match, TRBD1 (5 bases). The CDR3 has 14 amino acids. V was shortened by 0 bases and J by 5 bases, with 11 bases between the two germline ends. CDR1 SGDLS and CDR2 YYNGEE come from the germline V gene. This CDR3 is CASSVAGHSYGYTF. The CDR3 bases are TGTGCCAGCAGCGTAGCCGGACATTCGTATGGCTACACCTTC.

The genes are TRBV7-6 and TRBJ1-5, with D possibly TRBD1 on 6 matching bases. The CDR3 totals 15 residues. Germline lookup yields CDR1 SGHVS and CDR2 FNYEAQ. Trimming shortened V by 1 base and J by 11 bases, and 18 bases separated the two germline ends. The CDR3: CASSLGWNREAAQHF. In DNA form, the CDR3 reads TGTGCCAGCAGCTTAGGTTGGAACAGGGAAGCGGCCCAGCATTTT.

V gene TRBV5-4 combines with J gene TRBJ1-1; tentatively, D is TRBD1 (5 bases). The CDR3 is 12 residues long. V was trimmed by 5 bases and J by 5 bases, leaving 10 bases between them. Germline CDR1 is SGHNT and CDR2 is YYREEE (reference sequence). The CDR3 reads CASSSRDTEAFF. Written as DNA, the CDR3 is TGTGCCAGCAGTTCCAGGGATACTGAAGCTTTCTTT.

The chain uses TRBV6-5 and TRBJ1-2, with 7 bases aligning to TRBD1. With V trimmed by 7 bases and J by 6 bases, 11 bases remained unmatched. Germline lookup yields CDR1 MNHEY and CDR2 SVGAGI. The CDR3 is 14 residues long. CDR3 DNA sequence: TGTGCCAGCACCGAGACAGGGATGGAACATGGCTACACCTTC. Protein sequence: CASTETGMEHGYTF.

The chain combines TRBV28 with TRBJ2-7; 8 bases match TRBD1. V gave up 7 bases and J gave up 4 bases; unmatched junction bases: 6. CDR3 size: 13 residues. Germline V lookup: CDR1 MDHEN, CDR2 SYDVKM. CDR3 sequence reads: CASTGQGPYEQYF. For the CDR3, the DNA is TGTGCCAGCACAGGACAGGGACCGTACGAGCAGTACTTC.

Only a few counts were recorded for this clone. V and J are TRBV9 and TRBJ1-2; possible D gene TRBD1, 6 bases. Deletions cut 4 bases from V and 7 bases from J, with 23 bases between. From germline, CDR1 is SGDLS and CDR2 YYNGEE. This CDR3 has 16 residues. The DNA for the CDR3 is TGTGCCAGCAGCCCGAGAGGGGGAACTGGTCCGCGTGGCTACACCTTC. Protein: CASSPRGGTGPRGYTF.

This sequence joins TRBV5-4 and TRBJ1-2; 7 bases agree with TRBD1. The junction had 6 bases not matched to a gene; V was cut back by 3 bases and J by 1 base. The length of the CDR3 is 15 residues. Per the germline V gene, CDR1 is SGHNT and CDR2 is YYREEE (reference sequence). CDR3 loop: CASSSDRDLNYGYTF. CDR3 sequence (DNA): TGTGCCAGCAGCTCTGACAGGGATCTTAACTATGGCTACACCTTC.

This clone has a handful of counts. The chain joins TRBV7-8 to TRBJ1-5, with 7 bases identical to TRBD1. V shed 1 base and J 6 bases; nucleotides not matched to a gene: 6. The germline V gene has CDR1 SGHVS and CDR2 FQNEAQ. This CDR3 has 15 amino acids. The CDR3 region is CASSLGQGEGQPQHF. Written as DNA, the CDR3 is TGTGCCAGCAGCTTAGGACAGGGTGAAGGTCAGCCCCAGCATTTT.

The CDR3 reads CASSAASGSDEQFF. The CDR3 nucleotides read TGTGCCAGCAGTGCGGCTAGCGGCTCCGATGAGCAGTTCTTC. This chain joins TRBV6-4 and TRBJ2-1; 7 nucleotides line up with TRBD2. In germline, CDR1 is MRHNA, CDR2 SNTAGT. V shed 4 bases, J shed 8 bases, and the junction held 8 bases outside the gene matches. The length of the CDR3 is 14 residues.

The chain employs TRBV4-1 and TRBJ2-7; 11 bases line up with TRBD1. Germline V gene data show CDR1 as MGHRA and CDR2 as YSYEKL. V was clipped by 1 base and J by 2 bases; unmatched bases: 1. The CDR3 length is 15 residues. CDR3 protein: CASSQGTGGPYEQYF. CDR3 DNA: TGCGCCAGCAGCCAAGGGACAGGGGGCCCCTACGAGCAGTACTTC.

This clone was picked up one time. The gene calls are TRBV19 and TRBJ2-1; 8 bases fit TRBD2. The CDR3 has 12 amino acids. Trimming took 5 bases from V and 14 from J; bases not matched to a gene: 8. From germline, CDR1 is LNHDA and CDR2 SQIVND (reference sequence). CDR3 in DNA: TGTGCCAGTAGTGGGGTCGGGGGGGCTGAGTTCTTC. Its translation: CASSGVGGAEFF. The variable domain in full, with the rest retrieved from reference TRBV19 and TRBJ2-1, is DGGITQSPKYLFRKEGQNVTLSCEQNLNHDAMYWYRQDPGQGLRLIYYSQIVNDFQKGDIAEGYSVSREKKESFPLTVTSAQKNPTAFYLCASSGVGGAEFFGPGTRLTVL.

The chain joins TRBV7-8 to TRBJ2-1, with D possibly matching TRBD1 (6 bases). Germline lookup yields CDR1 SGHVS and CDR2 FQNEAQ. V was cut by 6 bases and J by 8 bases, with 17 bases left in between. The CDR3 sequence is 14 residues long. The CDR3 nucleotides are TGTGCCAGCAGTACTAACGACAGGCTCGATGAGCAGTTCTTC. Translating gives CASSTNDRLDEQFF. Full variable domain (rest looked up from reference TRBV7-8 and TRBJ2-1): GAGVSQSPRYKVAKRGQDVALRCDPISGHVSLFWYQQALGQGPEFLTYFQNEAQLDKSGLPSDRFFAERPEGSVSTLKIQRTQQEDSAVYLCASSTNDRLDEQFFGPGTRLTVL.

V gene TRBV9 combines with J gene TRBJ2-2; 8 nucleotides line up with TRBD2. The CDR3 covers 16 residues. Germline V gene lookup returns CDR1 SGDLS and CDR2 YYNGEE. The V gene end was trimmed by 3 bases and the J gene end by 3 bases; junction bases not matched to a gene: 7. The CDR3 bases are TGTGCCAGCAGCGCCTTCAGCGGGGGTGACACCGGGGAGCTGTTTTTT. Translating it yields CASSAFSGGDTGELFF. Filled out from reference TRBV9 and TRBJ2-2, the complete variable domain reads DSGVTQTPKHLITATGQRVTLRCSPRSGDLSVYWYQQSLDQGLQFLIQYYNGEERAKGNILERFSAQQFPDLHSELNLSSLELGDSALYFCASSAFSGGDTGELFFGEGSRLTVL.

The rearrangement links TRBV6-5 to TRBJ2-3; D remains ambiguous. Germline V gene sequence: CDR1 MNHEY, CDR2 SVGAGI. The ends were cut back, 4 bases at V and 6 bases at J, with 8 bases in the middle. The CDR3 covers 12 residues. CDR3 protein: CASSSIADTQYF. The CDR3 DNA is TGTGCCAGCAGTTCGATTGCGGATACGCAGTATTTT.

The rearrangement uses TRBV24-1 and TRBJ1-2; D remains unclear. The CDR3 totals 14 residues. V lost 1 base and J 0 bases, leaving 5 bases between the germline ends. Per the germline V gene, CDR1 is KGHDR and CDR2 is SFDVKD. The CDR3 is CATSDLGANYGYTF. CDR3 DNA sequence: TGTGCCACCAGTGATTTAGGAGCTAACTATGGCTACACCTTC.

The chain joins TRBV7-2 to TRBJ2-7; TRBD2 agrees at 9 bases. Germline V gene lookup returns CDR1 SGHTA and CDR2 FQGNSA. CDR3 size: 13 residues. V gave up 1 base and J gave up 12 bases; unmatched junction bases: 7. The CDR3 DNA reads TGTGCCAGCAGCTTAGAGGCACGACTAGCGGTGTACTTC. Its translation is CASSLEARLAVYF.

The chain is built from TRBV5-1 and TRBJ1-2, with 7 nucleotides matching TRBD1. J gave up 7 bases and V 3 bases, and 3 bases lay outside the gene matches. Germline CDR1 and CDR2: SGHRS and YFSETQ. The CDR3 covers 12 residues. The CDR3: CASSYQGVGYTF. For the CDR3, the DNA is TGCGCCAGCAGCTACCAGGGGGTTGGCTACACCTTC.

The chain is built from TRBV7-9 and TRBJ1-1; D is uncertain. V was cut by 3 bases and J by 0 bases, with 5 bases left in between. CDR1 and CDR2 from the germline V gene are SEHNR and FQNEAQ (reference sequence). There are 13 residues in the CDR3. DNA of the CDR3: TGTGCCAGCAGCTTCCCTATGAACACTGAAGCTTTCTTT. Protein product: CASSFPMNTEAFF.